This paragraph covers one T cell receptor (beta chain) sequence. This clone has just one count. It lacks a known antigen. The input lacks base qualities; no much larger clone sits a single base away. This specimen belongs to a study of blood T cell repertoires in COVID-19 (dated by TCRdb to 2019 to 2021). Turning to the overall study: Collaborator samples came from the United States, Italy and Spain and covered acute and convalescent phases of COVID-19. Subjects who had been exposed to COVID-19, were actively infected with it, or had recovered from it provided the deeply sampled blood TCRbeta repertoires that made up the dataset. Nearly every sample came with metadata listing a de-identified subject ID, COVID-19 status, age in years and sex. A freely available public database, intended as a resource for researchers studying the immune response to SARS-CoV-2, is where the repertoires were released. The prospective study material was composed of cDNA or gDNA derived from T cells, B-cell-depleted T cells, or PBMCs. Samples came from the ongoing ImmuneRACE study (first 160 participants) plus 1,254 subjects from 6 global collaborators. Where available, HLA class I and class II types were taken from metadata supplied by the sample provider and were not determined by assay-based typing.

Participants in the prospective study were enrolled through a virtual design, were aged roughly 18 to 100 years, and lived in under 25 United States geographic areas. Cohort assignment in the prospective study relied on participant-reported clinical history from a screening survey and a study questionnaire. Recovered participants in ImmuneRACE Cohort 3 were defined by two consecutive negative NP/OP PCR tests, clearance by a healthcare professional, or resolution of symptoms. Each participant in the prospective study had whole blood, serum and a nasopharyngeal or oropharyngeal swab collected by mobile phlebotomists. Additional blood draws and questionnaires over an approximately two-month period could optionally be provided by prospective study participants. Before DNA extraction, prospective study blood samples were shipped either frozen or at room temperature. TCRbeta CDR3 regions were amplified from genomic DNA using the immunoSEQ Assay, a bias-controlled multiplex PCR. The original pipeline was this. Within the assay, amplification of reference gene primers was used to estimate how many nucleated cells each sample contained. To quantify the absolute abundance of each unique TCRbeta CDR3 rearrangement, sequence reads were collapsed and filtered. For each sample, productive Simpson clonality was calculated as the square root of Simpson's diversity index over productive rearrangements. TCRdb provides this immuneACCESS table in a form limited to in-frame rearrangements. Some clones are lacking; in checked studies, under half of them reflect an unresolved V gene, and why the rest are absent is not known. That table gives V, J and clone size, and the DNA gave D and trimming. The sample has 150,000 to 200,000 clones on record, roughly 82% of them singletons. The ten top clones hold 11% of the sample.

Results and caveats for the whole study, not just this receptor: The amount of clinical and demographic metadata varied by source and participant and was provided uncurated.

The receptor comes from a man aged 50-59 years who had recovered from COVID-19. Sequences were obtained from PBMCs or T cells enriched from blood (not recorded which).

The DNA reads as follows: TGTGCCAGCAGTAGGGTGGGGGGCACTGAAGCTTTCTTT. Translation gives CASSRVGGTEAFF. This receptor chain uses TRBV28 and TRBJ1-1, with TRBD1 as a weak D call on 5 bases. The germline V gene provides CDR1 MDHEN and CDR2 SYDVKM. The V and J ends are trimmed by 5 bases and 4 bases, leaving 11 bases between them. Taken from cysteine to phenylalanine, the CDR3 has 13 residues. The retained sequence is limited to the CDR3, 39 bases, with the frame set at the first base.